This T cell receptor (beta chain) was sequenced in a study of cytomegalovirus exposure and HLA in healthy donors. Study-level points and caveats: Among TCR beta chains, those listed as cytomegalovirus-associated numbered more than 150. A later analysis associated roughly 15,000 TCR beta sequences with HLA alleles at a 0.05 false discovery rate.

Primers included in the PCR were 60 Vbeta and 13 Jbeta primers. The table came from immunoSEQ multiplex PCR; TCRdb's copy has only in-frame clones and leaves some out. Of some 150,000 clones listed, around 84% are singletons. This CDR3 region has 14 residues. V lost 6 bases to trimming and J lost 0 bases, with 12 bases between them. Germline-derived CDR1 and CDR2 are SGHTA and FQGNSA. Comment on this clone: Its antigen is as yet unknown.

The sequence derives from a woman under 30 in good health and CMV-seronegative. Sequencing was carried out using PBMCs. The genes are TRBV7-2 and TRBJ2-7; unclear D gene. The CDR3 coding sequence is TGTGCCAGCAGGCCCCAACCCAGCTCCTACGAGCAGTACTTC. This codes for CASRPQPSSYEQYF.